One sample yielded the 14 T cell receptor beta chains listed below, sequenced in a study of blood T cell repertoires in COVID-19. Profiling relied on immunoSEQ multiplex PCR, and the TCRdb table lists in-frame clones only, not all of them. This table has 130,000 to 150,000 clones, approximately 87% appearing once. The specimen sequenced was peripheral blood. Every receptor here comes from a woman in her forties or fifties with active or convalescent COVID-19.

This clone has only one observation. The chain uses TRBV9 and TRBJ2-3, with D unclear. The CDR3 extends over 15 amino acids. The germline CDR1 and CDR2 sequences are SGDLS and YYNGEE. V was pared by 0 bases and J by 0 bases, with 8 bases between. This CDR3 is CASSVGGFSTDTQYF. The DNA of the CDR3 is TGTGCCAGCAGCGTAGGAGGTTTTAGCACAGATACGCAGTATTTT.

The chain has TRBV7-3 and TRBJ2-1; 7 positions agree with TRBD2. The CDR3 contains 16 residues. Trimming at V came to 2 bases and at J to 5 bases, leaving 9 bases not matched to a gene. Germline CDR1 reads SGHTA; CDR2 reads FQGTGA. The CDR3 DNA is TGTGCCAGCAGCTTATGGGGGAGGGCCAGAAACAATGAGCAGTTCTTC. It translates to CASSLWGRARNNEQFF. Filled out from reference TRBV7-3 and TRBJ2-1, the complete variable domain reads GAGVSQTPSNKVTEKGKYVELRCDPISGHTALYWYRQSLGQGPEFLIYFQGTGAADDSGLPNDRFFAVRPEGSVSTLKIQRTERGDSAVYLCASSLWGRARNNEQFFGPGTRLTVL.

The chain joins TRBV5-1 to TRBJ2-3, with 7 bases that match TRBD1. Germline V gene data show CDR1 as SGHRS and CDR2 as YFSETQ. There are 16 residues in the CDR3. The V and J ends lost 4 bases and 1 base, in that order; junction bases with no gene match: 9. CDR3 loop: CASSPETGLGTDTQYF. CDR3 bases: TGCGCCAGCAGCCCGGAGACAGGGTTGGGCACAGATACGCAGTATTTT. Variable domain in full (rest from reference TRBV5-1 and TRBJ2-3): KAGVTQTPRYLIKTRGQQVTLSCSPISGHRSVSWYQQTPGQGLQFLFEYFSETQRNKGNFPGRFSGRQFSNSRSEMNVSTLELGDSALYLCASSPETGLGTDTQYFGPGTRLTVL.

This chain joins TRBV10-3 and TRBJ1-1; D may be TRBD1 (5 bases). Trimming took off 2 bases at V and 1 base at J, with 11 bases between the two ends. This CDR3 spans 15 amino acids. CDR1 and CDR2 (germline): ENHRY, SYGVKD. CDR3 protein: CAISEGRQTNTEAFF. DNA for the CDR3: TGTGCCATCAGTGAGGGGCGACAGACGAACACTGAAGCTTTCTTT.

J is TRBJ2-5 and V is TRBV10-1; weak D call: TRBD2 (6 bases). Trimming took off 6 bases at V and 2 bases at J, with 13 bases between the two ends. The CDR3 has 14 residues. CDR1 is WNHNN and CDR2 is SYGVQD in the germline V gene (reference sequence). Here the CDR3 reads CASSISGIQETQYF. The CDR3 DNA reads TGCGCCAGCAGCATTAGCGGAATACAAGAGACCCAGTACTTC.

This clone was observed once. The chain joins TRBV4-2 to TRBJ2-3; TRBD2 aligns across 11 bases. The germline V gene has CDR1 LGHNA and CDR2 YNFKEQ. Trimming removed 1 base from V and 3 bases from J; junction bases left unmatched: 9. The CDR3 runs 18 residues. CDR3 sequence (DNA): TGTGCCAGCAGCCAAGCCCCGTCTAGCGGGAGGTTAACAGATACGCAGTATTTT. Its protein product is CASSQAPSSGRLTDTQYF.

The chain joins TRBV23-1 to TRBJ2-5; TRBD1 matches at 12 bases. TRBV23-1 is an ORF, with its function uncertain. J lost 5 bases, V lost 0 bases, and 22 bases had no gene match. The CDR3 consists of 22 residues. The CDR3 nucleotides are TGCGCCAGCAGTCAATCTTGGAGGACCCACCCCACCGGGACAGGGGGCGGGGAGACCCAGTACTTC. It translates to CASSQSWRTHPTGTGGGETQYF.

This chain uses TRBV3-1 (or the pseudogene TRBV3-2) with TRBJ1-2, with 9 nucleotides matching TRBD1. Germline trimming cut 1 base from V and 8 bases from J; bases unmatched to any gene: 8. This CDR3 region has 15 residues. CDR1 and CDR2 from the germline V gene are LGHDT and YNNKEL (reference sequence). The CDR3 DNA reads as TGTGCCAGCAGCCAAGGGGCCGGGACAGGGTTGGGCTACACCTTC. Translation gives CASSQGAGTGLGYTF.

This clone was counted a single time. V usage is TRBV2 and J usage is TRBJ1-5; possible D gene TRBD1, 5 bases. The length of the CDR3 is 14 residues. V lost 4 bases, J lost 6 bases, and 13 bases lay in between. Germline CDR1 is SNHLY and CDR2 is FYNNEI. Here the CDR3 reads CASSGWGDSQPQHF. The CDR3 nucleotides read TGTGCCAGCAGTGGTTGGGGGGATAGTCAGCCCCAGCATTTT.

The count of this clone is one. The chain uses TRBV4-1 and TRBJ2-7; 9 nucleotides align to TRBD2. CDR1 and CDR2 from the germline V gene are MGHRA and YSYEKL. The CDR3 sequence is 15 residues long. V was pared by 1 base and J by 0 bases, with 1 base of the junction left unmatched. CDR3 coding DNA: TGCGCCAGCAGCCAAGGAGCGGGAGGCTCCTACGAGCAGTACTTC. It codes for CASSQGAGGSYEQYF.

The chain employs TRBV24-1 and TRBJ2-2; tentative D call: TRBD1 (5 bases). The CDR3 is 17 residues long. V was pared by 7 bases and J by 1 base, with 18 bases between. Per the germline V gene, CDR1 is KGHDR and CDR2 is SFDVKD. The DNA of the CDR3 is TGTGCCACCAGCCCAGAAGGGGTCCCGAAGAACACCGGGGAGCTGTTTTTT. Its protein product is CATSPEGVPKNTGELFF.

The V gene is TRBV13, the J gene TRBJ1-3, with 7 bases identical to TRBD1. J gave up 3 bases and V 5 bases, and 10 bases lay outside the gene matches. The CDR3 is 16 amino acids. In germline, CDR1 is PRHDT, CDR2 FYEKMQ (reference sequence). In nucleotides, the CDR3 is TGTGCCAGCAGCGAATCCGGGACAGCGAATGGAAACACCATATATTTT. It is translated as CASSESGTANGNTIYF.

CDR3 coding DNA: TGTGCCAGCAGCGTAGATCTGGGGGCCGAGCAGTACTTC. The encoded protein is CASSVDLGAEQYF. The gene calls are TRBV9 and TRBJ2-7; D may be TRBD1 (6 bases). This CDR3 comprises 13 residues. Germline CDR1 and CDR2: SGDLS and YYNGEE. The V gene lost 0 bases and the J gene lost 6 bases, with 10 bases spanning the gap.

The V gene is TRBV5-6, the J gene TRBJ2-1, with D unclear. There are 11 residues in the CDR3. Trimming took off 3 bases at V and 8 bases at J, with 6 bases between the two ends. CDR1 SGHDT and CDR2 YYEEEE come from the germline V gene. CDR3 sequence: CASSSSHEQFF. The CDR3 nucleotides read TGTGCCAGCAGCTCGAGCCATGAGCAGTTCTTC.